The entry that follows covers one T cell receptor (beta chain) sequence. These data are taken from a study of blood T cell repertoires in COVID-19. For the study at large: Acute-phase and convalescent COVID-19 samples originated in the United States, Italy and Spain. T cells, B-cell-depleted T cells, or PBMCs provided the cDNA or gDNA that served as material.

As originally analysed: Amplifying reference gene primers gave estimates of nucleated cell counts. Produced via immunoSEQ multiplex PCR; TCRdb's table is partial and in-frame only. V and J calls and clone size are given by that table; D and trimming were obtained from the DNA. The table shows roughly 32,000 clones, with roughly 90% occurring only once. CDR1 and CDR2 from the germline V gene are GTSNPN and SVGIG (reference sequence). The CDR3 spans 12 residues. Trimming shortened V by 5 bases and J by 0 bases, and 7 bases separated the two germline ends. The origin of this receptor is a man aged 55 to 70 with acute or convalescent COVID-19. The sample comprised peripheral blood. J is TRBJ1-1 and V is TRBV30, with a weak D call TRBD1 (6 bases). The CDR3 region has the DNA TGTGCCTGGGGACAGATGAACACTGAAGCTTTCTTT. It is translated as CAWGQMNTEAFF.